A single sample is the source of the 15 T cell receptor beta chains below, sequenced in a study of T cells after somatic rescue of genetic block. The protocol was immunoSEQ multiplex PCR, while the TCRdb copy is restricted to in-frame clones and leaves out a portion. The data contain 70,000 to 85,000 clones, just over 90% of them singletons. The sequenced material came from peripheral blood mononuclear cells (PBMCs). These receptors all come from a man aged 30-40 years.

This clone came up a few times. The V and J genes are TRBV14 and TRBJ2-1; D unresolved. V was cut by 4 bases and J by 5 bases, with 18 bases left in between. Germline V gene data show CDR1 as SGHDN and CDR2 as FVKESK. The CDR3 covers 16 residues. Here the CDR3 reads CASSPQGRPADNEQFF. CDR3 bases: TGTGCCAGCAGCCCCCAAGGCAGGCCGGCCGACAATGAGCAGTTCTTC.

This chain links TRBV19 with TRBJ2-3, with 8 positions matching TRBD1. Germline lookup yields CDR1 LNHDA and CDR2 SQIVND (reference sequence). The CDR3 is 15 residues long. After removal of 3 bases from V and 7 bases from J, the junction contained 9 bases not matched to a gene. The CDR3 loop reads CASSILAQGVNTQYF. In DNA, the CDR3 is TGTGCCAGTAGTATTCTGGCACAGGGGGTAAATACGCAGTATTTT.

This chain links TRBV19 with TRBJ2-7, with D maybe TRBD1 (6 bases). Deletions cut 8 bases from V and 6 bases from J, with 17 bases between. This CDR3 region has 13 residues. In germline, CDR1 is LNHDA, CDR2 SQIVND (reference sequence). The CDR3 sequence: CASRSQGSPEQYF. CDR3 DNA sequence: TGTGCCAGTCGCTCGCAGGGGTCCCCCGAGCAGTACTTC.

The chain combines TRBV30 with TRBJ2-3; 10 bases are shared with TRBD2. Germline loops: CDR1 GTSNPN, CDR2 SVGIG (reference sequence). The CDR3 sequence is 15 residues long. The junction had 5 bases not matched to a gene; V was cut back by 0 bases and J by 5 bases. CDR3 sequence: CAWSVAGGLGDTQYF. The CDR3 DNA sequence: TGTGCCTGGAGTGTAGCGGGGGGGCTGGGAGATACGCAGTATTTT.

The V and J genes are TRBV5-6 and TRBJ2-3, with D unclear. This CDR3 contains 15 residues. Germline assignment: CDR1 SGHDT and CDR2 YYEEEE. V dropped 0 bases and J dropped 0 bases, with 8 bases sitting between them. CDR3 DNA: TGTGCCAGCAGCTTGGAACTTTCTAGCACAGATACGCAGTATTTT. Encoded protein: CASSLELSSTDTQYF.

CDR3 protein: CASSAVAGLSYEQYF. As DNA, the CDR3 is TGTGCCAGCAGCGCCGTAGCGGGCCTCTCCTACGAGCAGTACTTC. V is TRBV13 and J is TRBJ2-7, with TRBD2 identical over 7 bases. The CDR3 sequence is 15 residues long. The germline V gene encodes CDR1 PRHDT and CDR2 FYEKMQ (reference sequence). Unmatched junction bases numbered 7, after V lost 5 bases and J lost 0 bases.

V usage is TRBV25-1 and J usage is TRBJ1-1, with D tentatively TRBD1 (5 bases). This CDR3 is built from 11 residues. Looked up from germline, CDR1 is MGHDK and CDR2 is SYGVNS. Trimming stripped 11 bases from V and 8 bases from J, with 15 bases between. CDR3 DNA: TGTGCCGCTCAAGATTGGGGGGAAGCTTTCTTT. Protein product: CAAQDWGEAFF. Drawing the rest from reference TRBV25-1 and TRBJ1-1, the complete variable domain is EADIYQTPRYLVIGTGKKITLECSQTMGHDKMYWYQQDPGMELHLIHYSYGVNSTEKGDLSSESTVSRIRTEHFPLTLESARPSHTSQYLCAAQDWGEAFFGQGTRLTVV.

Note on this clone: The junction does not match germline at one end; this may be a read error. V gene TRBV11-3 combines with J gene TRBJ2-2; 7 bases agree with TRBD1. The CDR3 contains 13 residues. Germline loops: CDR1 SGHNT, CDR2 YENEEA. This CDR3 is CASSIDRDGELFF. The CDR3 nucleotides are TGTGCCAGCAGCATAGACAGGGACGGGGAGCTGTTTTTT.

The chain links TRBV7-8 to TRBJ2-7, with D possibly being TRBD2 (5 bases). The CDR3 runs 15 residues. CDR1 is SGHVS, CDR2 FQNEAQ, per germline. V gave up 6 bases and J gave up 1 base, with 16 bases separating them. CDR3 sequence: CASREDYSSSYEQYF. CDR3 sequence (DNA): TGTGCCAGCAGGGAGGATTATTCGAGTTCCTACGAGCAGTACTTC.

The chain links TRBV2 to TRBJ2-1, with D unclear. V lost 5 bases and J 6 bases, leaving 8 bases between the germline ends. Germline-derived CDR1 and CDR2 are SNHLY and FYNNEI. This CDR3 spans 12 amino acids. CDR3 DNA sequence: TGTGCCAGCAGTCCCCAGCCCAATGAGCAGTTCTTC. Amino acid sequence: CASSPQPNEQFF. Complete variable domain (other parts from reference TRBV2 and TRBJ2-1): EPEVTQTPSHQVTQMGQEVILRCVPISNHLYFYWYRQILGQKVEFLVSFYNNEISEKSEIFDDQFSVERPDGSNFTLKIRSTKLEDSAMYFCASSPQPNEQFFGPGTRLTVL.

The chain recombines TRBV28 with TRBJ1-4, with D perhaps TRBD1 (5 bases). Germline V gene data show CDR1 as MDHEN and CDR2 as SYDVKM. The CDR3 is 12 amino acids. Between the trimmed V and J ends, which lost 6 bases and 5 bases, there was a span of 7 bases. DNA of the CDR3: TGTGCCAGCAGACAGGACAATGAAAAACTGTTTTTT. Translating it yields CASRQDNEKLFF.

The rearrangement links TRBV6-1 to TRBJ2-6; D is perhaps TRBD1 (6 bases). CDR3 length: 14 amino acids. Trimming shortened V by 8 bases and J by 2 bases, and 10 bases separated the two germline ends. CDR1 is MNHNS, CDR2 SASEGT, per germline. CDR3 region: CASGGGAGANVLTF. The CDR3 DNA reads TGTGCCAGCGGTGGGGGCGCTGGGGCCAACGTCCTGACTTTC.

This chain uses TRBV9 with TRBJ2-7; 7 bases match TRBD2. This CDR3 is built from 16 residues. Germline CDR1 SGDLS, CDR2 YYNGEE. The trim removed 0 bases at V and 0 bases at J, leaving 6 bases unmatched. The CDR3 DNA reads TGTGCCAGCAGCGTAGGGGCGGGAGTAGCCTCCTACGAGCAGTACTTC. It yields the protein CASSVGAGVASYEQYF. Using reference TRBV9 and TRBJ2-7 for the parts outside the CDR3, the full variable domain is DSGVTQTPKHLITATGQRVTLRCSPRSGDLSVYWYQQSLDQGLQFLIQYYNGEERAKGNILERFSAQQFPDLHSELNLSSLELGDSALYFCASSVGAGVASYEQYFGPGTRLTVT.

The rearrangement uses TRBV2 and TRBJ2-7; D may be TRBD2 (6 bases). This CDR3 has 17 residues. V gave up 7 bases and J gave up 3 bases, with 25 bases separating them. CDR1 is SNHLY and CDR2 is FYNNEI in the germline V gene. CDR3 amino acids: CASTSPTLIGSGYEQYF. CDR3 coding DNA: TGTGCCAGCACCTCCCCAACCCTAATCGGTAGCGGCTACGAGCAGTACTTC.

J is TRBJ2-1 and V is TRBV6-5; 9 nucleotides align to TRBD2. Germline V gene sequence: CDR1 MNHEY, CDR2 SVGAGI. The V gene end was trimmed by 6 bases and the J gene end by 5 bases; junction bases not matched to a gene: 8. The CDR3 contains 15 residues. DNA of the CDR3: TGTGCCAGCAGACCAGCGGGGGGCTCAGACAATGAGCAGTTCTTC. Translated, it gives CASRPAGGSDNEQFF.